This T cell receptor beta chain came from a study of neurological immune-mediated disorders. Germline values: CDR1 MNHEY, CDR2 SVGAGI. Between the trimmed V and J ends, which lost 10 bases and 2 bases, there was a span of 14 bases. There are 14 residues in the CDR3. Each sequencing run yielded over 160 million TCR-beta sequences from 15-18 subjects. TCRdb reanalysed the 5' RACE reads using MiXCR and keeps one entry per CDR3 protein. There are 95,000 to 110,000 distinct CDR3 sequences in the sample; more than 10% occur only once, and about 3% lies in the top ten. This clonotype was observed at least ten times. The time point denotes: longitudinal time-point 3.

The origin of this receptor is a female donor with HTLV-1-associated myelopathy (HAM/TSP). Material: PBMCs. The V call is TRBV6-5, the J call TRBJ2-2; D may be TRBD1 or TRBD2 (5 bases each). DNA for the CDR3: TGTGCCACCCTGGGACGGACTAACACCGGGGAGCTGTTTTTT. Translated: CATLGRTNTGELFF.